The clone carrying this TCR beta chain was seen more than once but under ten times. Its antigen is currently unknown. The source of the sample is a study of cytomegalovirus exposure and HLA in healthy donors. Study-wide findings and caveats: Several of the most significant clusters appeared, in a later analysis, to be linked to common viral pathogens. A previous analysis found most TCR beta V segments productive roughly 87% or roughly 30% of the time. Under in vitro conditions, three CMV-associated chains were confirmed as specific for CMV antigens. A highly shared variant cluster was judged a likely technical artifact.

The PCR had 60 Vbeta and 13 Jbeta primers. Measured with immunoSEQ multiplex PCR; TCRdb has only the in-frame clones, and not every one. The table has some 110,000 clones, about 76% seen once. Trimming removed 5 bases from V and 3 bases from J, with 17 bases in between. This CDR3 contains 16 residues. The germline CDR1 and CDR2 sequences are SGHTA and FQGNSA. The sequenced material came from PBMCs. The chain is built from TRBV7-2 and TRBJ1-5, with a tentative D call TRBD1 (6 bases). The receptor was isolated from a woman in her twenties or thirties in good health and CMV-seronegative. CDR3 region: CASSLQGRPNNQPQHF. In DNA form, the CDR3 reads TGTGCCAGCAGCCTACAGGGCCGGCCCAACAATCAGCCCCAGCATTTT.